These 21 T cell receptor beta chains share one sample of origin, sequenced in a study of blood T cell repertoires in COVID-19. The assay was immunoSEQ multiplex PCR, and TCRdb's table has in-frame clones only and misses some. The sample has roughly 200,000 clones; 76% are singletons. The specimen sequenced was peripheral blood. These receptor sequences come from a woman between 45 and 65 years old with active or convalescent COVID-19.

The chain joins TRBV5-1 to TRBJ2-2; D is possibly TRBD2 (5 bases). Trimming pared 0 bases from V and 1 base from J, leaving 13 bases between. The CDR3 covers 17 residues. From germline, CDR1 is SGHRS and CDR2 YFSETQ. The DNA of the CDR3 is TGCGCCAGCAGCTTGGAAGGTCAAGCGGAGAACACCGGGGAGCTGTTTTTT. This translates into CASSLEGQAENTGELFF.

The chain recombines TRBV6-5 with TRBJ2-7; 8 nucleotides agree with TRBD1. The CDR3 length is 14 residues. Germline CDR1 and CDR2: MNHEY and SVGAGI. V lost 6 bases and J lost 5; bases outside the gene matches: 9. For the CDR3, the DNA is TGTGCCAGCAGCTCGGGACAGGAGGCCCACGAGCAGTACTTC. Its translation: CASSSGQEAHEQYF.

The rearrangement joins TRBV7-9 to TRBJ2-7; TRBD1 agrees at 9 bases. The J segment lost 3 bases and the V segment lost 0 bases, leaving 6 bases of the junction unmatched. This CDR3 comprises 16 residues. The germline gives CDR1 SEHNR, CDR2 FQNEAQ (reference sequence). CDR3 sequence (DNA): TGTGCCAGCAGCTTAGCCGACAGGGGGGCTCGCTACGAGCAGTACTTC. It is translated as CASSLADRGARYEQYF.

The chain is built from TRBV10-3 and TRBJ1-2; possibly TRBD1 for D (6 bases). The CDR3 totals 12 residues. V was trimmed by 8 bases and J by 2 bases, leaving 9 bases between them. The germline CDR1 and CDR2 sequences are ENHRY and SYGVKD. As DNA, the CDR3 is TGTGCCATCGGACAGAACAACTATGGCTACACCTTC. It yields the protein CAIGQNNYGYTF.

In its sample, this clone was seen once. This chain connects TRBV6-4 to TRBJ1-1; D is unclear. CDR1 is MRHNA and CDR2 is SNTAGT in the germline V gene. This CDR3 is built from 15 residues. V was shortened by 6 bases and J by 1 base, with 15 bases between the two germline ends. The CDR3, as DNA: TGTGCCAGCAGCCTAGCCCCCGGCAGGAACACTGAAGCTTTCTTT. Encoded protein: CASSLAPGRNTEAFF.

The chain has TRBV28 and TRBJ1-2; 7 bases fit TRBD1. In germline, CDR1 is MDHEN, CDR2 SYDVKM. The ends lost 3 bases at V and 7 bases at J; junction bases unmatched: 8. This CDR3 has 14 amino acids. The CDR3 sequence is CASSLIQGGAGYTF. As DNA, the CDR3 is TGTGCCAGCAGTTTGATTCAGGGGGGTGCTGGCTACACCTTC.

The rearrangement uses TRBV7-8 and TRBJ1-1, with D possibly matching TRBD1 (6 bases). This CDR3 is built from 14 residues. Germline values: CDR1 SGHVS, CDR2 FQNEAQ. The ends were cut back, 1 base at V and 4 bases at J, with 10 bases in the middle. The CDR3 is CASSLDGQLTEAFF. Written as DNA, the CDR3 is TGTGCCAGCAGCTTAGACGGACAGCTCACTGAAGCTTTCTTT.

The genes are TRBV11-3 and TRBJ2-3; 8 positions match TRBD2. CDR1 and CDR2 from the germline V gene are SGHNT and YENEEA. This CDR3 region has 15 residues. V lost 5 bases and J lost 4; bases outside the gene matches: 8. As DNA, the CDR3 is TGTGCCAGCAGCCTCCGGGGGGGAAGCGCAGATACGCAGTATTTT. Translation: CASSLRGGSADTQYF.

This clone appeared a single time. This sequence joins TRBV4-1 and TRBJ2-7; 7 nucleotides agree with TRBD2. CDR1 is MGHRA, CDR2 YSYEKL, per germline. This CDR3 is built from 15 residues. V shed 5 bases and J 0 bases; nucleotides not matched to a gene: 7. The CDR3 nucleotides read TGCGCCAGCAGCGGGGAGGGAGGGAGCTCCTACGAGCAGTACTTC. It specifies CASSGEGGSSYEQYF.

The chain recombines TRBV4-3 with TRBJ2-7, with TRBD2 matching 13 bases. The CDR3 length is 17 residues. V trimming: 1 base; J trimming: 5 bases; junction bases outside the gene matches: 8. Germline V lookup: CDR1 LGHNA, CDR2 YSLEER. CDR3 in amino acids: CASSQGTSGGSENEQYF. CDR3 DNA: TGCGCCAGCAGCCAAGGGACTAGCGGGGGTAGCGAGAACGAGCAGTACTTC.

V usage is TRBV27 and J usage is TRBJ1-6; TRBD1 matches 8 bases. V gave up 6 bases and J gave up 4 bases; unmatched junction bases: 14. In germline, CDR1 is MNHEY, CDR2 SMNVEV (reference sequence). The CDR3 consists of 18 residues. CDR3 sequence reads: CASSLQADRVGYNSPLHF. Written as DNA, the CDR3 is TGTGCCAGCAGCCTACAAGCGGACAGGGTTGGGTATAATTCACCCCTCCACTTT.

In this sample, this clone turned up a few times. V usage is TRBV6-5 and J usage is TRBJ2-2; a weak D match, TRBD2 (6 bases). Germline CDR1 reads MNHEY; CDR2 reads SVGAGI. The V gene lost 2 bases and the J gene lost 6 bases, with 10 bases spanning the gap. The CDR3 has 14 amino acids. The CDR3 region has the DNA TGTGCCAGCAGTTACCACGGGAGCGCCGGGGAGCTGTTTTTT. Translated: CASSYHGSAGELFF.

The V and J genes are TRBV5-5 and TRBJ2-2; 8 bases align to TRBD2. There are 15 residues in the CDR3. The ends lost 5 bases at V and 6 bases at J; junction bases unmatched: 9. Germline V gene sequence: CDR1 SGHKS, CDR2 YYEKEE (reference sequence). CDR3 DNA sequence: TGTGCCAGCAGTTCGGCGGGGGGCATACCCGGGGAGCTGTTTTTT. Its translation is CASSSAGGIPGELFF.

This chain uses TRBV4-1 with TRBJ2-3; D is perhaps TRBD2 (6 bases). This CDR3 contains 18 residues. Germline V gives CDR1 MGHRA, CDR2 YSYEKL. Trimming removed 1 base from V and 5 bases from J, with 22 bases in between. The CDR3 DNA is TGCGCCAGCAGCCAAGTGGGGGGACTCCCGAATATGGGAGATACGCAGTATTTT. This translates into CASSQVGGLPNMGDTQYF.

The V call is TRBV5-1, the J call TRBJ1-6, with D unclear. The germline V and J ends were trimmed by 0 bases and 7 bases, with 8 bases remaining between them. The CDR3 contains 14 residues. Germline CDR1 SGHRS, CDR2 YFSETQ. The CDR3 nucleotides are TGCGCCAGCAGCTTGGAACAGAAAAATTCACCCCTCCACTTT. Translation gives CASSLEQKNSPLHF.

In its sample, this clone was seen once. The chain uses TRBV4-3 and TRBJ1-1, with a tentative D call TRBD1 (6 bases). The CDR3 is 17 amino acids. V dropped 2 bases and J dropped 5 bases, with 21 bases sitting between them. CDR1 is LGHNA and CDR2 is YSLEER in the germline V gene. As DNA, the CDR3 is TGCGCCAGCAGCCAACAATTAGCAGGGGTCGGTTCGACTGAAGCTTTCTTT. This encodes CASSQQLAGVGSTEAFF.

The CDR3 bases are TGTGCCAGTAGTATCCTCCGGACTAGCGGGAGTTCCTTCTCCTACAATGAGCAGTTCTTC. It codes for CASSILRTSGSSFSYNEQFF. This chain links TRBV19 with TRBJ2-1; 13 bases align to TRBD2. The germline V gene encodes CDR1 LNHDA and CDR2 SQIVND (reference sequence). V was clipped by 3 bases and J by 0 bases; unmatched bases: 11. The CDR3 loop spans 20 amino acids.

The genes are TRBV28 and TRBJ1-2, with 7 bases that match TRBD1. The CDR3 length is 17 residues. CDR1 MDHEN and CDR2 SYDVKM come from the germline V gene. Trimming removed 2 bases from V and 4 bases from J; junction bases left unmatched: 13. The CDR3 DNA reads TGTGCCAGCAGTTTACCGGGGACAGAGGCTAGGGTCTATGGCTACACCTTC. This encodes CASSLPGTEARVYGYTF.

The chain employs TRBV3-1 (or the pseudogene TRBV3-2) and TRBJ1-2, with TRBD1 identical over 7 bases. Trimming at V came to 0 bases and at J to 3 bases, leaving 4 bases not matched to a gene. Per the germline V gene, CDR1 is LGHDT and CDR2 is YNNKEL (reference sequence). The CDR3 runs 15 residues. The CDR3 sequence is CASSQERTGYYGYTF. The CDR3 DNA reads TGTGCCAGCAGCCAAGAGCGGACAGGATACTATGGCTACACCTTC.

This clone was picked up a small number of times. For the CDR3, the DNA is TGTGCCAGCTCACCACCGGCAGGCCAAGAGACCCAGTACTTC. This sequence encodes CASSPPAGQETQYF. V and J are TRBV18 and TRBJ2-5; D not certain. The ends were cut back, 0 bases at V and 1 base at J, with 6 bases in the middle. This CDR3 contains 14 residues. CDR1 and CDR2 from the germline V gene are KGHSH and LQKENI.

This clone was seen more than once but under ten times. This sequence joins TRBV2 and TRBJ2-1; 10 bases line up with TRBD2. The CDR3 is made up of 15 amino acids. Germline CDR1 is SNHLY and CDR2 is FYNNEI. The V gene end was trimmed by 6 bases and the J gene end by 2 bases; junction bases not matched to a gene: 4. The CDR3 spells CASRLSGRAYNEQFF. CDR3 sequence (DNA): TGTGCCAGCAGATTAAGCGGGAGGGCCTACAATGAGCAGTTCTTC.